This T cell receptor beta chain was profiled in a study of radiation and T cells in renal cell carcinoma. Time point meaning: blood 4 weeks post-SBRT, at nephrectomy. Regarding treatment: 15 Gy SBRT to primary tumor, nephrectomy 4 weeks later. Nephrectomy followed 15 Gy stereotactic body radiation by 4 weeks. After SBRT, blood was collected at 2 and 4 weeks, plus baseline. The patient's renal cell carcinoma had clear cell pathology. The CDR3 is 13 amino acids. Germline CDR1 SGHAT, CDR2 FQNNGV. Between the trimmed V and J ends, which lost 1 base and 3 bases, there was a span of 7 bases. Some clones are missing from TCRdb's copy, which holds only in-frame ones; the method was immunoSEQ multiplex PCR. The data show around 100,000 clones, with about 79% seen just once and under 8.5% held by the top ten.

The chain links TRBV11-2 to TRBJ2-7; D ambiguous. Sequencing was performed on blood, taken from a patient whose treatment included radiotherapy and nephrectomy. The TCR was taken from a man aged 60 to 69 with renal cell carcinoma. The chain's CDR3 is CASSLGPDYEQYF. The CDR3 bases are TGTGCCAGCAGCTTAGGTCCGGACTACGAGCAGTACTTC.